This TCR beta chain was captured in a study of blood T cell repertoires in COVID-19. Study information: Both acute and convalescent COVID-19 samples were obtained from the United States, Italy and Spain. PBMCs, B-cell-depleted T cells, or T cells provided the cDNA or gDNA that made up the material.

With 2 bases removed from V and 5 bases from J, the gap between germline ends came to 8 bases. The CDR3 is 13 residues long. As handled by the study authors: Amplification with reference gene primers provided the estimates of nucleated cell counts. The assay was immunoSEQ multiplex PCR, and TCRdb's table has in-frame clones only and misses some. That table gives V, J and clone size, and the DNA gave D and trimming. The sample carries about 110,000 clones, 65% to 80% recorded once. The rearrangement uses TRBV12-3 or TRBV12-4 and TRBJ2-3; D uncertain. The sequence derives from a man aged 65 to 79 with active or convalescent COVID-19. Sequenced material: peripheral blood. The DNA of the CDR3 is TGTGCCAGCAGTTTAATGGCTAGAGATACGCAGTATTTT. This encodes CASSLMARDTQYF.